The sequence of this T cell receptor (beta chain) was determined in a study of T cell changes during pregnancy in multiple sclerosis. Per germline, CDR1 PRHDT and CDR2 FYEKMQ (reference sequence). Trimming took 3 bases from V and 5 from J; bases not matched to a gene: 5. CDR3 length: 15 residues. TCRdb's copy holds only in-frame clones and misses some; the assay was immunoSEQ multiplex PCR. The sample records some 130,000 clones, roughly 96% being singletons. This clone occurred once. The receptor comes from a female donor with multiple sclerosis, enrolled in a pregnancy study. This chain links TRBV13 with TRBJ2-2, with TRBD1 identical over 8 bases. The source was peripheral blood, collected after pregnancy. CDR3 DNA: TGTGCCAGCAGCTTGACAGGGGATTCTACCGGGGAGCTGTTTTTT. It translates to CASSLTGDSTGELFF.